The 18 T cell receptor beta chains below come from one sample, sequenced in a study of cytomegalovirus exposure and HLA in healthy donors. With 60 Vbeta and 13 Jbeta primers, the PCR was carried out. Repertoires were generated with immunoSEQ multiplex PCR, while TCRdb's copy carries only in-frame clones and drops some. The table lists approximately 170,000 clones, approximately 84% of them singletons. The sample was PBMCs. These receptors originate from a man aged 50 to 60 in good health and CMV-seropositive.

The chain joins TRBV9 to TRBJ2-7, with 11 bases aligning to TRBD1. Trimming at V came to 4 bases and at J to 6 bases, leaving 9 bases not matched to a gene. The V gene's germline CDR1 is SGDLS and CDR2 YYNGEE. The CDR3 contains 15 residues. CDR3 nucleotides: TGTGCCAGCAGCCCACTCGGGACAGGGGGTAGCGAGCAGTACTTC. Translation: CASSPLGTGGSEQYF. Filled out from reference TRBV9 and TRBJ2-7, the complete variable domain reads DSGVTQTPKHLITATGQRVTLRCSPRSGDLSVYWYQQSLDQGLQFLIQYYNGEERAKGNILERFSAQQFPDLHSELNLSSLELGDSALYFCASSPLGTGGSEQYFGPGTRLTVT.

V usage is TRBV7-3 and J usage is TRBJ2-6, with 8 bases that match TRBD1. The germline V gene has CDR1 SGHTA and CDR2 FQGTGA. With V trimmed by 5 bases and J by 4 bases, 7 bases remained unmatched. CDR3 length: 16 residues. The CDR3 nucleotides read TGTGCCAGCAGCCGCCAGGGGGCGCAAGGGGCCAACGTCCTGACTTTC. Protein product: CASSRQGAQGANVLTF.

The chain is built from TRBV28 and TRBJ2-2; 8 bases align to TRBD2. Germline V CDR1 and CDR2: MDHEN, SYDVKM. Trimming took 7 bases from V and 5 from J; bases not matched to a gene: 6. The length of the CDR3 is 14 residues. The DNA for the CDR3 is TGTGCCAGCAACCGACTAGCGTCGACCGGGGAGCTGTTTTTT. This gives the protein CASNRLASTGELFF.

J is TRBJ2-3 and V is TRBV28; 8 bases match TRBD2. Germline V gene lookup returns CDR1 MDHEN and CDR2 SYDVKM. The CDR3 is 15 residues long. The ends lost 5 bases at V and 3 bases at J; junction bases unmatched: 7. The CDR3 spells CASSGIGGATDTQYF. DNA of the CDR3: TGTGCCAGCAGTGGGATCGGGGGGGCGACAGATACGCAGTATTTT. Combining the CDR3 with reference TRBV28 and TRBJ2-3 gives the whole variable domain DVKVTQSSRYLVKRTGEKVFLECVQDMDHENMFWYRQDPGLGLRLIYFSYDVKMKEKGDIPEGYSVSREKKERFSLILESASTNQTSMYLCASSGIGGATDTQYFGPGTRLTVL.

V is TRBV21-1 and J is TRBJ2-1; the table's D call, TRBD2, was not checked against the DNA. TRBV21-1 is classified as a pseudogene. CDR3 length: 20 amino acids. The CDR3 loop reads CASSKGGPSGRPNFYNEQFF. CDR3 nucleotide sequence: TGTGCCAGCAGCAAAGGCGGTCCTAGCGGGAGGCCCAATTTCTACAATGAGCAGTTCTTC.

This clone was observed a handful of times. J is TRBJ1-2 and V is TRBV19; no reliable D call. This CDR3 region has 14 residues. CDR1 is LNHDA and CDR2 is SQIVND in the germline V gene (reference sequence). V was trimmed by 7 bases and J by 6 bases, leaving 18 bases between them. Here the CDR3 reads CASNPLGEFHGYTF. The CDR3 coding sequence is TGTGCCAGTAACCCTCTCGGGGAATTCCATGGCTACACCTTC.

CDR3 region: CASNPGSSTYNEQFF. CDR3 sequence (DNA): TGTGCCAGCAATCCGGGGAGCTCTACCTACAATGAGCAGTTCTTC. The chain combines TRBV27 with TRBJ2-1; tentative D call: TRBD2 (5 bases). Trimming stripped 7 bases from V and 2 bases from J, with 15 bases between. The CDR3 spans 15 residues. Germline assignment: CDR1 MNHEY and CDR2 SMNVEV (reference sequence).

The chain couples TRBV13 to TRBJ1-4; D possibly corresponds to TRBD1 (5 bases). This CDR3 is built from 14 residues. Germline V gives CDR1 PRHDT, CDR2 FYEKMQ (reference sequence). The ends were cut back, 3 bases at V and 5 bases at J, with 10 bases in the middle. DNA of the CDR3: TGTGCCAGCAGCTTGGGTCGGGGGAATGAAAAACTGTTTTTT. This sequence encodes CASSLGRGNEKLFF.

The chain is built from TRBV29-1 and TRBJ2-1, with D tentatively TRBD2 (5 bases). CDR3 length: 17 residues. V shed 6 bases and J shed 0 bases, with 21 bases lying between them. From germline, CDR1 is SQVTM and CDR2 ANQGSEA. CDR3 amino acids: CSVYLLRTGSSYNEQFF. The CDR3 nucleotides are TGCAGCGTCTATCTTTTACGGACGGGAAGCTCCTACAATGAGCAGTTCTTC.

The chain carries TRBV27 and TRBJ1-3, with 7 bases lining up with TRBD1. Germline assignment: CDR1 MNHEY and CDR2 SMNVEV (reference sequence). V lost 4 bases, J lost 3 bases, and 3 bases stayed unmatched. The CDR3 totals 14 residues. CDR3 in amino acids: CASSSTGVGNTIYF. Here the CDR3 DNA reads TGTGCCAGCAGTTCCACAGGGGTTGGAAACACCATATATTTT.

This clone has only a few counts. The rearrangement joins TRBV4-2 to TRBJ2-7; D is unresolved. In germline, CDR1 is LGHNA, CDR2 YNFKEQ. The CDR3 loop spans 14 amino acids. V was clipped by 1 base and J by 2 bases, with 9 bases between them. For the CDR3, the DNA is TGTGCCAGCAGCCAAGCGCCAGGTCCCTACGAGCAGTACTTC. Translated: CASSQAPGPYEQYF.

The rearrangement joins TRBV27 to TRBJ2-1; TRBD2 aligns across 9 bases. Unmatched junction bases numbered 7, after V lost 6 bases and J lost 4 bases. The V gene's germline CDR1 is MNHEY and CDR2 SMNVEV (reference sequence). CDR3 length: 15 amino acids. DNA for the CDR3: TGTGCCAGCAGAGTAAGCGGGGGGACATACAATGAGCAGTTCTTC. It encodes CASRVSGGTYNEQFF.

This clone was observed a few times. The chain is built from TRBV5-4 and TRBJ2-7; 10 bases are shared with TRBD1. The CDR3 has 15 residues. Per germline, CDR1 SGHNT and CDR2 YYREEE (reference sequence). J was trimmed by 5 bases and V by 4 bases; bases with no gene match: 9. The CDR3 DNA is TGTGCCAGCAGCCCCTGGGGACAGGGGTCCCACGAGCAGTACTTC. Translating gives CASSPWGQGSHEQYF.

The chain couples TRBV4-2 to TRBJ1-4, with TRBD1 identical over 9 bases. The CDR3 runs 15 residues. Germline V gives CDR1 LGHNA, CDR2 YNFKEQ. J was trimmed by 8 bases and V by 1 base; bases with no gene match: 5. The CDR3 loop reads CASSQADRGGEKLFF. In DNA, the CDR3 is TGTGCCAGCAGCCAAGCGGACAGGGGAGGCGAAAAACTGTTTTTT.

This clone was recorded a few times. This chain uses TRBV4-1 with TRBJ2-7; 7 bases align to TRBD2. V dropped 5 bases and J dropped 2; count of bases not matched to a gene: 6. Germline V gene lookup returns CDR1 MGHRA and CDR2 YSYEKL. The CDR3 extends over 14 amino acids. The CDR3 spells CASSKLGGAYEQYF. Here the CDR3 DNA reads TGCGCCAGCAGCAAGCTGGGGGGGGCCTACGAGCAGTACTTC.

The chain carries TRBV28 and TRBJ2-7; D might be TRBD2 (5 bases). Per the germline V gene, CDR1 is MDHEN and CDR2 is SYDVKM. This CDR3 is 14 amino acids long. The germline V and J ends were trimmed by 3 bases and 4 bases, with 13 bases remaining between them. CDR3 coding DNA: TGTGCCAGCAGTTTTACGGGAATCGGGTACGAGCAGTACTTC. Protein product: CASSFTGIGYEQYF.

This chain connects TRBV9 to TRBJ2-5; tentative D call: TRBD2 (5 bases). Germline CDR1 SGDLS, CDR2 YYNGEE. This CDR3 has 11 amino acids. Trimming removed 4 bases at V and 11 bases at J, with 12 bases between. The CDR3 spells CASSRGPTQYF. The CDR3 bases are TGTGCCAGCAGCCGGGGTCCTACTCAGTACTTC.

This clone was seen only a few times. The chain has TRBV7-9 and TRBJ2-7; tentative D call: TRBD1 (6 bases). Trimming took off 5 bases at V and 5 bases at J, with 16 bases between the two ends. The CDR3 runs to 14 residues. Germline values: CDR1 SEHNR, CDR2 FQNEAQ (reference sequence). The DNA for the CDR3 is TGTGCCAGCAGCCCACTCAACAGGGCCCACGAGCAGTACTTC. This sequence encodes CASSPLNRAHEQYF.